There are many counts of the clone carrying this TCR beta chain. The source of the sample is a study of T cells in Graves' hyperthyroidism and ophthalmopathy. It was RNA transcripts that yielded the amplified TCR beta CDR3 regions. The HTBI set primed first-round TCR CDR3 RT-PCR. TCRdb re-analysed the multiplex PCR reads in MiXCR, keeping a single row per CDR3 protein. This table holds nearly 600,000 distinct CDR3 sequences, more than 13% found once. Germline CDR1 is GTSNPN and CDR2 is SVGIG (reference sequence). V was clipped by 4 bases and J by 10 bases, with 14 bases between them. The CDR3 contains 13 residues.

The chain is built from TRBV30 and TRBJ1-6, with no clear D. The receptor's source is a woman aged 18-29 years with Graves' ophthalmopathy. Sequenced: blood. This CDR3 reads CAWTSIRVSPLHF. The CDR3, as DNA: TGTGCCTGGACCAGCATTCGGGTATCACCCCTCCACTTT.